Sequencing of this TCR beta chain was carried out in a study of cytomegalovirus exposure and HLA in healthy donors (dated by TCRdb to 2017 to 2019). Notes on the research overall: In an earlier analysis of some 550 of the donors, 250 to 350 Gb of sequence data and 117 million unique TCR beta sequences from about 179 million T cells were reported. To decide whether each TCR beta V gene segment behaved as functional or pseudogenic, an earlier analysis of nearly 600 of the donors relied on high-throughput TCR beta sequencing. Rather than drawing on any new phenotypic data, the later analysis identified candidate immune exposures from TCR beta sequences and the way those sequences occurred across donors. Four or five DR-DQ haplotypes were treated as single units for association and clustering because of strong linkage in the cohort. In addition to the first cohort of roughly 670 subjects, a separate validation cohort of about 120 different subjects was used. High-throughput TCR immunosequencing, statistical association of individual TCRs with disease status, and machine learning were combined to predict cytomegalovirus infection status. The genetic ancestry cluster associated with self-reported Caucasian donors included 81% of the roughly 400 genotyped donors. Genome-wide SNP genotypes for about 65% of the roughly 700 donors were used in a later genetic analysis, which treated that subset as a discovery cohort. The study aimed to test whether cataloging public T cell receptors could reveal signatures of past pathogen exposure. About 310 gigabases of sequencing data and some 85 million unique TCR sequences were included in an early release covering 500 to 750 HLA-typed donors. Donor age, sex, ethnicity and CMV serostatus were compiled together with the repertoire data. Class I and class II HLA loci were covered by the typing at four-digit resolution. In a later analysis, previously published TCR beta repertoires from several hundred donors were re-analyzed and high-resolution HLA genotyping was added so that TCR occurrence patterns could be studied. Among some 400 genotyped donors of the cohort, an average of approximately 230,000 unique TCR beta nucleotide sequences were sequenced per donor, about a sixth of them non-productive. Typing coverage differed by locus: A, B, C, DRB1 and DQB1 were typed in roughly 620-630 donors, DQA1 in 522, DPA1 in some 600, and DPB1 in approximately 450. All discovery cohort repertoires had been generated using a single sequencing platform. Using immunosequencing, the study profiled T cell repertoires from 666 subjects and related those repertoires to cytomegalovirus serostatus.

Broad study findings and their caveats: In a later analysis, TCR association rates were found to vary across HLA loci, with the most associated TCRs seen for DRB1 alleles and the fewest for HLA-C alleles. Correlated functional status among segregating V segments might be attributable to linkage disequilibrium, but an unknown experimental factor could not be ruled out. A later genetic analysis reported fewer N-insertions in productive TCRs among donors in an Asian-associated ancestry cluster than the roughly 700-donor mean. Most CMV-associated TCR beta chains appeared to be HLA-restricted in a later analysis, and the HLA associations seemed to be driven largely by CMV exposure. Because counts were too low, roughly 17 rarely observed V segments, including chromosome 9 orphons, were left out of the earlier analysis of about 620 of the donors. The authors suggested that the approach could potentially be generalized to other disease states and immunological phenotypes. An association between a missense DCLRE1C variant and V-gene and J-gene trimming of TCR beta chains was found in a later genetic analysis and replicated in an independent cohort. Because some donors lacked HLA typing at each locus, the association tests relied only on the typed subset. In vitro tests confirmed that three of the cytomegalovirus-associated TCR beta chains recognize cytomegalovirus antigens. The 87-base-pair reads could not distinguish some IMGT-functional V segments, including TRBV6-2 and TRBV6-3, so those segments were excluded. The classifier was reported to diagnose cytomegalovirus status with high specificity and sensitivity in both the original cohort and the validation cohort. According to a later analysis, parvovirus B19, influenza, CMV and Epstein-Barr virus appeared linked to several top co-occurrence clusters. A group of highly shared sequence variants was considered likely to be a technical artifact of the sequencing pipeline. Strong co-occurrence of HLA alleles, especially DR and DQ, made assigning TCR associations to individual alleles difficult. The only immune exposure information available for the cohort was CMV serostatus. Across donors, most TCR sequences were observed very rarely, whereas some public TCRs were present in many individuals. In the study, approximately 160 TCR beta chains were listed as associated with cytomegalovirus. In a later analysis, HLA-associated TCR beta chains were found to be more clonally expanded and to have lower generation probabilities than equally common non-associated chains. A further reported finding was that TCR beta sequences accurately predicted the HLA-A and HLA-B alleles for most subjects in the first cohort. Presence/absence analyses assumed roughly uniform sequencing depth across donors, an assumption that may not hold. At a false discovery rate of 0.05, a later analysis linked some 18,000 TCR beta sequences to specific HLA alleles. An earlier analysis of 587 of the donors showed that most TCR beta V segments appeared in productive rearrangements either about 90% or about 30% of the time, which broadly matched IMGT annotations. Only TCR beta chains were sequenced in this cohort, and the absence of alpha or paired-chain data limited detectable features.

Libraries came from the immunoSEQ multiplex PCR assay. For the multiplex PCR, a mixture combining 60 forward primers for TCR Vbeta segments and 13 reverse primers for TCR Jbeta segments was used. Amplification of the CDR3 region of rearranged TCR beta genes was performed with a multiplex PCR assay on genomic DNA. The amplified TCR beta libraries were sequenced on the Illumina HiSeq System as 87-base-pair reads. From the authors' description of their analysis: In a later analysis, tens of millions of unique TCR beta chains were counted across the 500 to 850 repertoires, and approximately 9.9 million of these chains were shared by at least two donors. A nearest-neighbor algorithm error-corrected the raw reads and collapsed the reads into unique sequences, merging closely related sequences to remove PCR and sequencing errors. V, D and J gene segments were assigned by aligning CDR3 sequences to IMGT reference sequences. For a sequence to be retained, a match of at least six nucleotides was required to both a V gene segment and a J gene segment. A rearrangement counted as productive if the CDR3 had no stop codons and remained in frame with V and J, and every other rearrangement counted as non-productive. Following IMGT convention, CDR3 was defined as the stretch from the second conserved V-encoded cysteine to the conserved J-encoded phenylalanine. The earlier analysis of about 530 of the donors excluded any sequence lacking an unambiguous match to a single V gene segment. An earlier analysis of fewer than 650 of the donors classified V segments as functional when productive rearrangements were above 56.7% and as segregating when the standard deviation between donors was above 5%. A statistical classification framework was built for diagnosing cytomegalovirus status from the catalog of TCR beta chain sequences. In a later analysis, TCR nucleotide sequences were compared against IMGT/GENE-DB human TR gene sequences so that V and J genes could be assigned. The TCRdist pipeline was used in a later analysis to assign CDR3 sequences and most-parsimonious VDJ recombination scenarios. In a later analysis, each TCR beta chain was defined by its CDR3 amino acid sequence together with its V-gene family, and reads without a unique V-gene family were excluded. As a way to deal with suspected cross-contamination and a sequencing artifact, a later analysis dropped more than 500 nucleotide sequences that were highly shared and had low generation probability. In a later analysis, a clonal expansion index for each public chain was calculated from normalized within-repertoire ranks of inferred template counts. Generation probabilities in a later analysis came from a VDJ recombination model fitted to out-of-frame rearrangements, and those results were checked against IGoR. A later analysis scored TCR-TCR, TCR-HLA and TCR-CMV co-occurrence with hypergeometric tests, applying a repertoire-size bias correction to TCR pairs. To estimate false discovery rates, a later analysis permuted the HLA or CMV assignments 20 times. In a later analysis, co-occurring TCRs were grouped with DBSCAN, and TCRdist sequence similarity was added when clustering was performed within HLA-allele-positive subsets. Repertoires with fewer than 30,000 or more than 120,000 public chains, plus five repertoires with anomalous nucleotide sharing, were excluded from co-occurrence clustering. As stored in TCRdb, this immuneACCESS dataset retains in-frame rearrangements with V and J assigned. A fraction of the clones does not appear; measured against another copy, unresolved V genes explain less than half of the discrepancy, and the remainder lacks a known reason. D and trimming come from the DNA, and the V and J calls and clone size come from that table. For this sample the table gives about 130,000 clones, of which around 83% were detected only once. The top ten constitute about 0.94% of the sample.

This clone turned up a few times. The specificity of this receptor is unknown. Base qualities are not provided; no much larger clone lies one nucleotide away. In total, fewer than 750 healthy bone marrow donors made up the cohort. At the time of sampling, all cohort members were nominally healthy, though unrecorded immune exposures were likely present. CMV serostatus was recorded as positive for about 300 and negative for about 50% of the 666 cohort members, whereas no CMV serostatus was recorded for the donor in question. A peripheral blood sample was collected from each donor, and TCR beta sequencing was performed on peripheral blood mononuclear cells. Genomic DNA extraction from the blood cell samples was performed with the Qiagen DNeasy Blood Extraction Kit. V trim: 4 bases; J trim: 8 bases; unmatched bases: 6. The germline V gene encodes CDR1 SGHDT and CDR2 YYEEEE. Reading from cysteine to phenylalanine, the CDR3 counts 14 amino acids. Only CDR3 DNA remains: 42 bases, in frame from the first base.

The sequence links TRBV5-6 to TRBJ2-1, with 10 bases in between that match TRBD2. The TCR was taken from a human donor in good health. Sequencing input: PBMCs. Read as DNA, the sequence is TGTGCCAGCAGCAACCTAGCGGGGGTGGATGAGCAGTTCTTC. Translated, it reads CASSNLAGVDEQFF.